The next 10 T cell receptor beta chains were all read from a single sample in a study of spatial heterogeneity in lung cancer. A single record per CDR3 protein comes from TCRdb applying MiXCR to the 5' RACE reads. The repertoire holds 10,000 to 15,000 distinct CDR3 sequences, with 6.2% as singletons. Time point defined: sample taken at primary tumor resection. Unsorted whole RNA samples from tumor, nontumor lung or frozen PBMC were sequenced. This specimen consisted of normal lung tissue next to the tumor, obtained at surgery. These TCRs come from a male donor with early-stage non-small cell lung cancer.

By sample fraction, this clonotype is medium-sized (0.01 to 0.1%). The chain has TRBV30 and TRBJ2-2; D is undetermined. Germline V gene sequence: CDR1 GTSNPN, CDR2 SVGIG (reference sequence). V lost 2 bases and J lost 6, with 10 bases in between. The CDR3 sequence is 13 residues long. CDR3 nucleotides: TGTGCCTGGAGTCCTGACGTCTCCGGGGAGCTGTTTTTT. Translation: CAWSPDVSGELFF.

This clonotype was observed at least ten times. The V and J genes are TRBV2 and TRBJ1-1; 8 bases are shared with TRBD1. The germline CDR1 and CDR2 sequences are SNHLY and FYNNEI. V was clipped by 7 bases and J by 4 bases; unmatched bases: 8. The CDR3 is 14 residues long. The CDR3 here is CASIPDRAGTEAFF. DNA of the CDR3: TGTGCCAGCATCCCGGACAGGGCTGGCACTGAAGCTTTCTTT.

This clonotype is deemed medium-sized (0.01 to 0.1%). V usage is TRBV29-1 and J usage is TRBJ2-2; possible D gene TRBD2, 6 bases. This CDR3 spans 14 amino acids. With 5 bases removed from V and 0 bases from J, the gap between germline ends came to 10 bases. Germline assignment: CDR1 SQVTM and CDR2 ANQGSEA. CDR3 protein: CSVLRGTNTGELFF. The CDR3 DNA is TGCAGCGTTCTGCGGGGCACGAACACCGGGGAGCTGTTTTTT.

In its sample, this clonotype was seen many times. As DNA, the CDR3 is TGCAGCGTTGAAATCAGTCCGGGACAGGGGTTAGAGCAGTACTTC. Translation: CSVEISPGQGLEQYF. V and J are TRBV29-1 and TRBJ2-7; 10 bases line up with TRBD1. J gave up 7 bases and V 2 bases, and 11 bases lay outside the gene matches. The CDR3 is made up of 15 amino acids. Per germline, CDR1 SQVTM and CDR2 ANQGSEA.

This clonotype was counted ten times or more. The chain has TRBV12-3 or TRBV12-4 and TRBJ1-1, with TRBD1 matching over 7 bases. The V and J ends lost 2 bases and 3 bases, in that order; junction bases with no gene match: 3. This CDR3 has 14 amino acids. CDR3 bases: TGTGCCAGCAGTTTACACAGGGGCGACACTGAAGCTTTCTTT. It translates to CASSLHRGDTEAFF.

In this sample, this clonotype turned up a few times. This chain uses TRBV2 with TRBJ1-5; no definite D call. The germline V gene encodes CDR1 SNHLY and CDR2 FYNNEI. There are 15 residues in the CDR3. The ends were cut back, 2 bases at V and 6 bases at J, with 14 bases in the middle. In nucleotides, the CDR3 is TGTGCCAGCAGTGAAAGGGCAGTGCTGGGTCAGCCCCAGCATTTT. Its protein is CASSERAVLGQPQHF.

This clonotype was observed at least ten times. V and J are TRBV2 and TRBJ2-5, with D unclear. The CDR3 totals 12 residues. The germline V and J ends were trimmed by 10 bases and 5 bases, with 14 bases remaining between them. Germline assignment: CDR1 SNHLY and CDR2 FYNNEI. CDR3 residues: CATSSSGETQYF. The CDR3 bases are TGTGCCACGAGCTCAAGTGGGGAGACCCAGTACTTC.

This clonotype was seen many times. A junction end diverges from the germline sequence, so it may reflect a read error. The rearrangement joins TRBV25-1 to TRBJ2-7, with TRBD1 as a possible D gene (5 bases). The CDR3 runs to 14 residues. The V gene's germline CDR1 is MGHDK and CDR2 SYGVNS. In DNA form, the CDR3 reads TGTGCCAGCAGTGACCTCGAGAGCCGCAGGGCGCTATCCTTC. Protein product: CASSDLESRRALSF.

In its sample, this clonotype was seen many times. The chain has TRBV6-6 and TRBJ2-3, with 9 bases identical to TRBD2. The CDR3 is 13 residues long. After removal of 11 bases from V and 1 base from J, the junction contained 4 bases not matched to a gene. Germline values: CDR1 MNHNY, CDR2 SVGAGI (reference sequence). The CDR3 sequence is CAVRLAGTDTQYF. As DNA, the CDR3 is TGTGCCGTACGACTAGCGGGCACAGATACGCAGTATTTT.

In its sample, this clonotype was seen a few times. CDR3 sequence reads: CASSVAWRETQYF. CDR3 DNA sequence: TGTGCCAGCAGCGTAGCTTGGCGGGAGACCCAGTACTTC. The V call is TRBV9, the J call TRBJ2-5; D ambiguous. Germline V gene data show CDR1 as SGDLS and CDR2 as YYNGEE. V shed 0 bases and J shed 5 bases, with 8 bases lying between them. CDR3 size: 13 residues.